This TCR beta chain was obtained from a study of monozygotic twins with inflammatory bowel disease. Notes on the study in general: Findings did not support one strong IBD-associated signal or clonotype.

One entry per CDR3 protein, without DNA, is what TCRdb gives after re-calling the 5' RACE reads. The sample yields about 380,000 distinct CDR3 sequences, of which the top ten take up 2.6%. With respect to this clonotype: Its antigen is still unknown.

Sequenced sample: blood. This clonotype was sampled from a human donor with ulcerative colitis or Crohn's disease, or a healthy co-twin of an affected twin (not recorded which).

The CDR3 is CASSFRREVVEQYF. The chain combines TRBV12-3 or TRBV12-4 with TRBJ2-7; the D gene TCRdb calls, TRBD2, cannot be checked with no DNA. The CDR3 runs 14 residues.